This T cell receptor beta chain was observed in a study of CD8 T cells in Susac syndrome. It was with random hexamers that about 0.45 to 1 ug RNA was reverse transcribed. TCRdb analysed the immunoSEQ multiplex PCR reads with MiXCR anew, one entry per CDR3 protein. This sample has under 200,000 distinct CDR3 sequences, with roughly 94% found just once. Germline-derived CDR1 and CDR2 are KGHSH and LQKENI. The CDR3 has 13 residues. V shed 3 bases and J shed 10 bases, with 15 bases lying between them. What was sequenced was CD4+ T cells from PBMCs. This TCR was sampled from a human donor in good health. The V call is TRBV18, the J call TRBJ1-1; D unresolved. The CDR3 here is CASSPEVDVGAFF. CDR3 sequence (DNA): TGTGCCAGCTCACCGGAGGTGGACGTAGGAGCTTTCTTT.